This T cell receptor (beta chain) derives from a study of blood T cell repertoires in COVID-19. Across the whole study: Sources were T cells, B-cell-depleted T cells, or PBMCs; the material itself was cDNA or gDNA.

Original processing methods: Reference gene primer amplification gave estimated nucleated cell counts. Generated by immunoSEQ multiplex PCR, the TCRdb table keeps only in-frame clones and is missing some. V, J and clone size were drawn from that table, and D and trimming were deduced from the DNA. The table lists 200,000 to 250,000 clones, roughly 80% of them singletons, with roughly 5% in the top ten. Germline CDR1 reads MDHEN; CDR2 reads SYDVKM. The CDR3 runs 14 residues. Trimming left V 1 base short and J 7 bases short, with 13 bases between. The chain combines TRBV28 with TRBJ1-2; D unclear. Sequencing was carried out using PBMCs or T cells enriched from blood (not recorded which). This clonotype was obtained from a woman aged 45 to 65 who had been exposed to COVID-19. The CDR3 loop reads CASSLSSRPRGYTF. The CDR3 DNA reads TGTGCCAGCAGTTTATCATCCAGGCCGCGTGGCTACACCTTC.